Reported below is one T cell receptor (beta chain). Its matching antigen is unknown. Losses at the gene ends were 0 bases for V and 0 bases for J; bases not matched to a gene: 2. CDR3 size: 17 residues. Germline V gene sequence: CDR1 SGHAT, CDR2 FQNNGV. It was with 60 Vbeta and 13 Jbeta primers that the PCR ran. Original analysis: In a later analysis, of around 80 million unique beta chains, about 10 million appeared in at least two donors. Generated by immunoSEQ multiplex PCR, the TCRdb table keeps only in-frame clones and is missing some. V and J calls and clone size are as listed in that table; D and trimming were resolved from the DNA. The sample's table shows 180,000 or so clones. The sample originates from a study of cytomegalovirus exposure and HLA in healthy donors. Study-wide findings and caveats: The study labeled more than 150 TCR beta chains cytomegalovirus-associated. The authors later linked a missense DCLRE1C variant to TCR beta V- and J-gene trimming. The number of N-insertions in an Asian-associated ancestry cluster was reportedly below the approximately 700-donor mean in a later analysis.

The chain is built from TRBV11-2 and TRBJ2-6; 7 positions agree with TRBD1. This TCR came from a boy aged 10-17 years in good health and CMV-seronegative. The sequencing sample was made of PBMCs. The CDR3 nucleotides read TGTGCCAGCAGCTTAGAGCCAGGGGGCTCTGGGGCCAACGTCCTGACTTTC. Translating it yields CASSLEPGGSGANVLTF.